The T cell receptor beta chain under discussion was sequenced for a study of OX40 agonist ivuxolimab in advanced cancers. Overall study results and limits: Among the nonresponders, some also had low normalized T-cell clonal expansion.

The CDR3 covers 16 residues. The germline V gene has CDR1 MNHEY and CDR2 SMNVEV (reference sequence). With 3 bases clipped from V and 5 bases from J, the junction kept 5 bases outside the gene matches. In regard to this clone: Its antigen remains unknown.

Clones were read by immunoSEQ multiplex PCR, and TCRdb kept only the in-frame ones, dropping some. The sample lists 70,000 to 95,000 clones; about 86% were seen once. This clonotype was sampled from an adult with an advanced solid tumor such as melanoma, head and neck, liver or kidney cancer. This chain connects TRBV27 to TRBJ1-6; 9 positions agree with TRBD1. The starting material was CD4+ or CD8+ T cells sorted from blood, obtained in a trial of the OX40 agonist ivuxolimab. This chain's CDR3 is CASSLVRTGDNSPLHF. CDR3 nucleotides: TGTGCCAGCAGTTTGGTCAGGACAGGGGATAATTCACCCCTCCACTTT.